This T cell receptor beta chain was sequenced in a study of graft-versus-host responses after intestinal transplantation. This clone was seen once. The antigen is not known. Method: immunoSEQ multiplex PCR; TCRdb's copy keeps in-frame clones and lacks some. In the table there are 70,000 to 95,000 clones, about 90% of which are singletons. Overall study results and limits: GvH clones were found in recipient marrow; some appeared first in ileum or blood.

This CDR3 contains 17 residues. Losses at the gene ends were 1 base for V and 3 bases for J; bases not matched to a gene: 9. CDR1 MGHRA and CDR2 YSYEKL come from the germline V gene. J is TRBJ2-7 and V is TRBV4-1; the match to TRBD1 covers 10 bases. This material consisted of unstimulated CD4+ T cells sorted from spleen or lymph node cells, taken before intestinal transplant. The TCR was taken from a human donor who received an intestinal transplant. The CDR3 DNA is TGCGCCAGCAGCCAAGTGGAATCCGGGACAGGGGTCTACGAGCAGTACTTC. It is translated as CASSQVESGTGVYEQYF.